This note documents a single T cell receptor beta chain sequence. The data derive from a study of blood T cell repertoires in COVID-19. At the level of the study: Sites in the United States, Italy and Spain provided acute and convalescent COVID-19 samples. PBMCs, B-cell-depleted T cells, or T cells were the source of the cDNA or gDNA that made up the material.

In the study's own analysis: Amplified reference gene primers provided the basis for estimating nucleated cell counts. Measured with immunoSEQ multiplex PCR; TCRdb has only the in-frame clones, and not every one. That table supplies the V and J calls and clone size; D and trimming were determined from the DNA. The table has approximately 180,000 clones, over 75% seen once; the top ten hold around 9.9%. The sample comprised peripheral blood. This clonotype was sampled from a human donor with active or convalescent COVID-19. The donor label of this sample is uncertain.

The CDR3 region is CASRSGGSYEQYF. The CDR3 region has the DNA TGTGCCAGTAGATCAGGGGGCTCCTACGAGCAGTACTTC. V usage is TRBV19 and J usage is TRBJ2-7, with 7 positions matching TRBD1. CDR3 length: 13 residues. Germline CDR1 and CDR2: LNHDA and SQIVND (reference sequence). The J segment lost 0 bases and the V segment lost 6 bases, leaving 2 bases of the junction unmatched.